The 4 T cell receptor beta chains listed next were all sequenced from one sample in a study of patients and donors after allogeneic stem cell transplantation (TCRdb year 2020). Libraries came from RT-PCR. The data were produced on a NextSeq 550. TCRdb reanalyzed the raw reads on its own, using fastp at Q25 for trimming and MiXCR for clone calling, and kept in-frame beta chains. Identical CDR3 proteins give one entry, which carries the most common genes and DNA. This sample comprises about 410,000 distinct CDR3 sequences, 16% of them detected only once. Of the sample, around 7.2% falls within the top ten clones. Sequencing was performed on blood, either unsorted or a sorted T cell fraction (not recorded which). Receptors were obtained from a human donor who was either an allogeneic HSCT recipient or a stem cell or donor lymphocyte infusion donor (not recorded which). It is not recorded whose cells these are; they may come from a transplant donor.

This chain connects TRBV5-6 to TRBJ2-5; TRBD1 might be the D (6 bases). Germline CDR1 and CDR2: SGHDT and YYEEEE. Trimming shortened V by 0 bases and J by 5 bases, and 17 bases separated the two germline ends. The length of the CDR3 is 16 residues. The CDR3 protein is CASSLARGQGIETQYF. The CDR3 coding sequence is TGTGCCAGCAGCTTGGCCCGTGGTCAGGGGATCGAGACCCAGTACTTC.

V is TRBV4-3 and J is TRBJ2-1; TRBD1 matches 8 bases. This CDR3 is 17 amino acids long. Germline CDR1 reads LGHNA; CDR2 reads YSLEER. Trimming at V came to 0 bases and at J to 3 bases, leaving 7 bases not matched to a gene. Here the CDR3 reads CASSQEVGQVHYNEQFF. The CDR3 DNA reads as TGCGCCAGCAGCCAAGAGGTGGGACAGGTTCACTACAATGAGCAGTTCTTC.

The chain uses TRBV3-1 and TRBJ2-2; D call uncertain. CDR1 is LGHDT, CDR2 YNNKEL, per germline (reference sequence). Deletions cut 1 base from V and 6 bases from J, with 12 bases between. This CDR3 is built from 15 residues. The chain's CDR3 is CASSQARYESGELFF. CDR3 nucleotides: TGTGCCAGCAGCCAAGCTAGGTACGAGTCCGGGGAGCTGTTTTTT.

The chain joins TRBV4-1 to TRBJ2-4; D possibly corresponds to TRBD1 (5 bases). Germline assignment: CDR1 MGHRA and CDR2 YSYEKL. The CDR3 has 15 amino acids. The V end lost 0 bases, the J end lost 0 bases, and 6 bases lay between the germline ends. The CDR3 here is CASSQDRVAKNIQYF. In DNA, the CDR3 is TGCGCCAGCAGCCAAGACAGGGTAGCCAAAAACATTCAGTACTTC.